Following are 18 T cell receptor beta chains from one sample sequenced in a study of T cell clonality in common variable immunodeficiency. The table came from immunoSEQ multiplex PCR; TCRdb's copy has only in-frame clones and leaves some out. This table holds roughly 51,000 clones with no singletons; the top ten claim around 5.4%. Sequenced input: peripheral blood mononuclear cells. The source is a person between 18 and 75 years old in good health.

The CDR3 bases that were read are TGTGCCAGCCGGGTGGGACTAGCGGGAGGTCCCGAG. The encoded protein is CASRVGLAGGPE. The CDR3 in its entirety is CASRVGLAGGPEQYF. This sequence joins TRBV2 and TRBJ2-7; 15 bases match TRBD2. The CDR3 end is not reached by the read, which stops 3 residues before it; the germline J gene fills it in. CDR1 and CDR2 (germline): SNHLY, FYNNEI. Trimming took 8 bases from V and 6 from J; bases not matched to a gene: 8. CDR3 length: 15 residues.

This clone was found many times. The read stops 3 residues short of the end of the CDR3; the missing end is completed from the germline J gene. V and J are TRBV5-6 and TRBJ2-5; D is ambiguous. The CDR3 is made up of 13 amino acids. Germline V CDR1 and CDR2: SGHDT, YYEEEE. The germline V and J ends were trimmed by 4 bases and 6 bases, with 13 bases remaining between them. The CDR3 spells CASSGPKVKTQYF. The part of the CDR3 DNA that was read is TGTGCCAGCAGCGGCCCCAAGGTGAAGACC.

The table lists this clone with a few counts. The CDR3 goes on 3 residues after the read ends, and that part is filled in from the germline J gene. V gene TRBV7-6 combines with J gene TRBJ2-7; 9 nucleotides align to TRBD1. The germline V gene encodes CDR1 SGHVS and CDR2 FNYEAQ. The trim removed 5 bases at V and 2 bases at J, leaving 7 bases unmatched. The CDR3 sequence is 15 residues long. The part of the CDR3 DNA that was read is TGTGCCAGCAGCGGAGGGACAGGGCTTACCTACGAG. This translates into CASSGGTGLTYE. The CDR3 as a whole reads CASSGGTGLTYEQYF.

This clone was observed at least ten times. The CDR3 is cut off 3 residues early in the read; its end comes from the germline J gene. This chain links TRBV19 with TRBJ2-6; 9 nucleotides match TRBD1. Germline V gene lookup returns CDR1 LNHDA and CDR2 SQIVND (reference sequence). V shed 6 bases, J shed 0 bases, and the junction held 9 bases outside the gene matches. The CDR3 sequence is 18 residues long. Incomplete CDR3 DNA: TGTGCCAGTAGCCTCAGGGGACAGGGACTCTCTGGGGCCAACGTC. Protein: CASSLRGQGLSGANV. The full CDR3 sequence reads CASSLRGQGLSGANVLTF.

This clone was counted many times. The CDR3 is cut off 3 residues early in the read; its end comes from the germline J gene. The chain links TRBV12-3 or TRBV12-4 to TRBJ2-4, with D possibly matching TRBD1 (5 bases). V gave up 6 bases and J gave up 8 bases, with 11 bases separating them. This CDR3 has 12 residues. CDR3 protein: CASRSGSDIQYF. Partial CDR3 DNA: TGTGCCAGCAGGTCAGGGTCAGACATT.

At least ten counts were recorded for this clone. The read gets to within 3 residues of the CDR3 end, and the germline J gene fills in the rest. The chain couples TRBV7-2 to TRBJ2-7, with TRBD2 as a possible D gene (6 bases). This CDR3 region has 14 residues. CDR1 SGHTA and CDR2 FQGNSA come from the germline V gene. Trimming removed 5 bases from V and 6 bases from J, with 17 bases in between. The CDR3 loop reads CASSPRTTPSEQYF. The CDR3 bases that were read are TGTGCCAGCAGCCCCAGGACTACCCCCTCCGAG. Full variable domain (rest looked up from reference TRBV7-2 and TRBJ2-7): GAGVSQSPSNKVTEKGKDVELRCDPISGHTALYWYRQSLGQGLEFLIYFQGNSAPDKSGLPSDRFSAERTGGSVSTLTIQRTQQEDSAVYLCASSPRTTPSEQYFGPGTRLTVT.

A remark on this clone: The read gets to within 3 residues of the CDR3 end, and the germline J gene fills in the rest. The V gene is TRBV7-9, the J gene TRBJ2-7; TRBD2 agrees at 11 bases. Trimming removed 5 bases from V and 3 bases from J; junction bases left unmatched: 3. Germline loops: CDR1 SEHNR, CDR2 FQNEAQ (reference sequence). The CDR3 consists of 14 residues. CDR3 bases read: TGTGCCAGCAGCCCTGGACTAGCGGGCTACGAG. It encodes CASSPGLAGYE. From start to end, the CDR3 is CASSPGLAGYEQYF.

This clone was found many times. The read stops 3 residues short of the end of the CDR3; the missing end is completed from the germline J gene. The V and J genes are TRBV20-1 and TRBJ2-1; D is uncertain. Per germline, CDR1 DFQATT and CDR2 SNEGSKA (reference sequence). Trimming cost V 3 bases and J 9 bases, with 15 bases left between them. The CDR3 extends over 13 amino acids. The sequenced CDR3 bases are TGCAGTGCTAGTCGTCTAGACCCGGCTGAG. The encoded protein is CSASRLDPAE. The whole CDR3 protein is CSASRLDPAEQFF.

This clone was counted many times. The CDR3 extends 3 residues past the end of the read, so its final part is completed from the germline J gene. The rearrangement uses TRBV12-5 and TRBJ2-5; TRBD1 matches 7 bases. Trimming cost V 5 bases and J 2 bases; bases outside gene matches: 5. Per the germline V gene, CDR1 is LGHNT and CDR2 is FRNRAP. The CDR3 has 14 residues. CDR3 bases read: TGTGCTAGTGGTCCTCACAGGGGTCAAGAGACC. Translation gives CASGPHRGQET. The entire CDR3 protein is CASGPHRGQETQYF. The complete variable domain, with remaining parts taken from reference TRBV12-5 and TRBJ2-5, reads DARVTQTPRHKVTEMGQEVTMRCQPILGHNTVFWYRQTMMQGLELLAYFRNRAPLDDSGMPKDRFSAEMPDATLATLKIQPSEPRDSAVYFCASGPHRGQETQYFGPGTRLLVL.

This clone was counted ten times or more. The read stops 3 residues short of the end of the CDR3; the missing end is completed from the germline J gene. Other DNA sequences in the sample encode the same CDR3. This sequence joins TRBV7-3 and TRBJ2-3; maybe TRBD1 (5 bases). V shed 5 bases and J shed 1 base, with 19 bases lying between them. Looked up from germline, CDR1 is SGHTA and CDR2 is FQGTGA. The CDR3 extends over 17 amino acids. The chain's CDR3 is CASSPTEGVTGTDTQYF. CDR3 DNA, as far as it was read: TGTGCCAGCAGCCCCACGGAAGGGGTGACGGGCACAGATACG.

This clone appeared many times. Incomplete CDR3 DNA: TGCGCCAGCACCTGGGGGACTGGGAACACTGAA. It is translated as CASTWGTGNTE. The full CDR3 reads CASTWGTGNTEAFF. V usage is TRBV5-1 and J usage is TRBJ1-1, with D possibly being TRBD1 (5 bases). The read stops 3 residues short of the end of the CDR3; the missing end is completed from the germline J gene. This CDR3 is built from 14 residues. Trimming cost V 6 bases and J 1 base, with 13 bases left between them. Germline lookup yields CDR1 SGHRS and CDR2 YFSETQ.

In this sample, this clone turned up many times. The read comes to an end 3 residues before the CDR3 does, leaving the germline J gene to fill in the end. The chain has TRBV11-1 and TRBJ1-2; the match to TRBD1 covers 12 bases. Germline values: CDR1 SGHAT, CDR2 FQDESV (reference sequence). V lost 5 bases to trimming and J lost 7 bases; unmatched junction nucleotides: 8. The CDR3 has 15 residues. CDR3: CASSMPGQGATGYTF. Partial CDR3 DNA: TGTGCCAGCAGCATGCCGGGACAGGGGGCGACTGGC.

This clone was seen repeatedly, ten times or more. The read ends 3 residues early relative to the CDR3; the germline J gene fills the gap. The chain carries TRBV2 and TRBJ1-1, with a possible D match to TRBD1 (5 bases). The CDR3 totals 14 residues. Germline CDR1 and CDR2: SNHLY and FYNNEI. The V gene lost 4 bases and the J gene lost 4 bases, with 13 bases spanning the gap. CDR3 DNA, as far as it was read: TGTGCCAGCAGTGGTGTAACAGGCGTCACTGAA. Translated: CASSGVTGVTE. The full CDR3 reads CASSGVTGVTEAFF.

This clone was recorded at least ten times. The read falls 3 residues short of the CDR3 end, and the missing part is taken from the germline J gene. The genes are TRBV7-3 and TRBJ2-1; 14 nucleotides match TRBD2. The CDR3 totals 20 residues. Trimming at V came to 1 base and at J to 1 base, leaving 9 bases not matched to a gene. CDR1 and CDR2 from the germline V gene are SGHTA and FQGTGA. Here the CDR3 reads CASSLIPGLAGVISYNEQFF. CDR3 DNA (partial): TGTGCCAGCAGCTTAATTCCGGGACTAGCGGGAGTAATATCCTACAATGAG.

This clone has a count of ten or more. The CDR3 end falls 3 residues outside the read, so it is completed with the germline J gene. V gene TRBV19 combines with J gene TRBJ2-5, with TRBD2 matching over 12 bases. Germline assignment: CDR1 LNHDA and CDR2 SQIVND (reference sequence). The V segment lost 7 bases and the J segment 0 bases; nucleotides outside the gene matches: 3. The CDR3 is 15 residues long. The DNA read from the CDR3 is TGTGCCAGTACTTGGACTAGCGGGGACCAAGAGACC. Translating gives CASTWTSGDQET. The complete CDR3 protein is CASTWTSGDQETQYF.

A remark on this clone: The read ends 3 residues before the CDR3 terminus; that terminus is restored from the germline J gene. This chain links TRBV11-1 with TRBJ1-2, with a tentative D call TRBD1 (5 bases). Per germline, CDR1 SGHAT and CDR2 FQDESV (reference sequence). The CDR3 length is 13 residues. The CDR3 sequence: CASTTGGKKGYTF. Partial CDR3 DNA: TGTGCCAGCACTACCGGGGGGAAGAAAGGC.

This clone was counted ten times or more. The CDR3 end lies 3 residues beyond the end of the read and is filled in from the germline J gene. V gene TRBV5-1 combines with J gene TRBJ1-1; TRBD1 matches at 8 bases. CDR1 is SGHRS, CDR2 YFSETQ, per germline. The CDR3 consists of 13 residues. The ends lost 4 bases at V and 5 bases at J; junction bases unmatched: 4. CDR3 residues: CASSRDRRTEAFF. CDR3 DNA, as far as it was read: TGCGCCAGCAGCCGGGACAGGCGGACTGAA.

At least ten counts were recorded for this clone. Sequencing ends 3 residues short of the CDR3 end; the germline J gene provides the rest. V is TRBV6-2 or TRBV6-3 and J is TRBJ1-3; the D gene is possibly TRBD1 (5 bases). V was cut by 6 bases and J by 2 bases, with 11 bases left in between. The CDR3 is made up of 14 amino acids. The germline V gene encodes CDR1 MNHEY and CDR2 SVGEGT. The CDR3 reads CASSRRVAGNTIYF. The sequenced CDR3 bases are TGTGCCAGCAGCCGCAGGGTCGCTGGAAACACC.